The 9 T cell receptor beta chains presented below share a single source sample, sequenced in a study of blood T cell repertoires in COVID-19. Sequencing was performed with immunoSEQ multiplex PCR; in TCRdb, only in-frame clones are kept and a portion is missing. This sample carries 240,000 or so clones, over 80% of them seen once, and the ten largest clones take about 0.95%. Sequencing was performed on PBMCs or T cells enriched from blood (not recorded which). These receptors came from a man aged 45-65 years who had been exposed to COVID-19.

A few counts support this clone. The chain has TRBV19 and TRBJ1-6; TRBD1 matches 9 bases. Trimming took 6 bases from V and 4 from J; bases not matched to a gene: 7. Germline V gene data show CDR1 as LNHDA and CDR2 as SQIVND (reference sequence). The CDR3 runs to 16 residues. The CDR3 sequence: CASSPRTGAYNSPLHF. CDR3 in DNA: TGTGCCAGTAGCCCTAGGACAGGGGCGTATAATTCACCCCTCCACTTT. Complete variable domain (other parts from reference TRBV19 and TRBJ1-6): DGGITQSPKYLFRKEGQNVTLSCEQNLNHDAMYWYRQDPGQGLRLIYYSQIVNDFQKGDIAEGYSVSREKKESFPLTVTSAQKNPTAFYLCASSPRTGAYNSPLHFGNGTRLTVT.

This chain uses TRBV5-1 with TRBJ2-5, with TRBD1 matching over 7 bases. Unmatched junction bases numbered 9, after V lost 4 bases and J lost 0 bases. Germline V lookup: CDR1 SGHRS, CDR2 YFSETQ. This CDR3 has 16 residues. CDR3 nucleotides: TGCGCCAGCAGCCATAAGACAGGGAGTAACCAAGAGACCCAGTACTTC. Its protein is CASSHKTGSNQETQYF.

This clone was seen only a few times. CDR3 sequence: CASSQAEINYGYTF. In DNA form, the CDR3 reads TGCGCCAGCAGCCAAGCGGAGATAAATTATGGCTACACCTTC. J is TRBJ1-2 and V is TRBV5-1; D is undetermined. CDR1 and CDR2 (germline): SGHRS, YFSETQ. The CDR3 totals 14 residues. The V end lost 4 bases, the J end lost 5 bases, and 15 bases lay between the germline ends. Full variable domain (remainder filled in from reference TRBV5-1 and TRBJ1-2): KAGVTQTPRYLIKTRGQQVTLSCSPISGHRSVSWYQQTPGQGLQFLFEYFSETQRNKGNFPGRFSGRQFSNSRSEMNVSTLELGDSALYLCASSQAEINYGYTFGSGTRLTVV.

J is TRBJ1-1 and V is TRBV6-5; D unclear. Germline V gene data show CDR1 as MNHEY and CDR2 as SVGAGI. V was cut by 6 bases and J by 1 base, with 12 bases left in between. CDR3 length: 14 amino acids. Here the CDR3 DNA reads TGTGCCAGCAGGGTGGGAGGCCAGAACACTGAAGCTTTCTTT. It specifies CASRVGGQNTEAFF.

A few counts support this clone. The chain recombines TRBV11-2 with TRBJ1-3; the D gene is possibly TRBD1 (5 bases). Germline CDR1 and CDR2: SGHAT and FQNNGV. The CDR3 totals 15 residues. The V end lost 5 bases, the J end lost 4 bases, and 15 bases lay between the germline ends. As DNA, the CDR3 is TGTGCCAGCAGCCTTGGGACTTGGACGGGAAACACCATATATTTT. Translating it yields CASSLGTWTGNTIYF.

V gene TRBV3-1 (or the pseudogene TRBV3-2) combines with J gene TRBJ1-1; D is unclear. V was trimmed by 6 bases and J by 5 bases, leaving 19 bases between them. The CDR3 is 15 amino acids. The germline CDR1 and CDR2 sequences are LGHDT and YNNKEL (reference sequence). The CDR3 protein is CASSPPTRSGTEAFF. CDR3 nucleotide sequence: TGTGCCAGCAGTCCCCCGACACGGAGCGGTACTGAAGCTTTCTTT.

The chain uses TRBV4-2 and TRBJ2-1; no clear D gene. This CDR3 spans 12 amino acids. The germline V gene encodes CDR1 LGHNA and CDR2 YNFKEQ. Between the trimmed V and J ends, which lost 4 bases and 4 bases, there was a span of 5 bases. The CDR3 coding sequence is TGTGCCAGCAGCCTCATTTACAATGAGCAGTTCTTC. Translated: CASSLIYNEQFF.

The table lists this clone with a few counts. The CDR3 here is CASSGQGDTGELFF. Written as DNA, the CDR3 is TGTGCCAGCAGTGGACAGGGGGACACCGGGGAGCTGTTTTTT. V is TRBV6-4 and J is TRBJ2-2; 9 bases align to TRBD1. Germline assignment: CDR1 MRHNA and CDR2 SNTAGT. CDR3 length equals 14 residues. The ends lost 4 bases at V and 3 bases at J; junction bases unmatched: 0.

V is TRBV27 and J is TRBJ1-1; no clear D. The germline gives CDR1 MNHEY, CDR2 SMNVEV (reference sequence). The CDR3 totals 13 residues. Trimming removed 9 bases from V and 1 base from J, with 12 bases in between. This CDR3 is CASGSRANTEAFF. CDR3 nucleotide sequence: TGTGCCAGTGGGAGTCGTGCGAACACTGAAGCTTTCTTT.